These 24 T cell receptor beta chains originate from one sample sequenced in a study of OX40 agonist ivuxolimab in advanced cancers. Repertoires were generated with immunoSEQ multiplex PCR, while TCRdb's copy carries only in-frame clones and drops some. In the table there are tens of thousands of clones, 91% of which are singletons. The sequencing used CD4+ or CD8+ T cells sorted from blood, collected in a trial of the OX40 agonist ivuxolimab. The receptor source for this set is an adult with an advanced solid tumor such as melanoma, head and neck, liver or kidney cancer.

This chain connects TRBV5-1 to TRBJ2-3, with 7 positions matching TRBD1. CDR1 is SGHRS, CDR2 YFSETQ, per germline. The J segment lost 0 bases and the V segment lost 2 bases, leaving 6 bases of the junction unmatched. CDR3 length: 16 residues. The CDR3 DNA sequence: TGCGCCAGCAGCTTACCTGAGGGGGCTAGCACAGATACGCAGTATTTT. Its protein product is CASSLPEGASTDTQYF. The variable domain in full, with the rest retrieved from reference TRBV5-1 and TRBJ2-3, is KAGVTQTPRYLIKTRGQQVTLSCSPISGHRSVSWYQQTPGQGLQFLFEYFSETQRNKGNFPGRFSGRQFSNSRSEMNVSTLELGDSALYLCASSLPEGASTDTQYFGPGTRLTVL.

This clone has just one count. The CDR3, as DNA: TGTGCCAGCAGCTTAGACACCTCTGGGGCCAACGTCCTGACTTTC. Translated: CASSLDTSGANVLTF. The chain combines TRBV7-6 with TRBJ2-6, with D hard to call. Trimming took off 1 base at V and 0 bases at J, with 4 bases between the two ends. CDR1 is SGHVS, CDR2 FNYEAQ, per germline. The length of the CDR3 is 15 residues.

This chain connects TRBV18 to TRBJ2-3; tentative D call: TRBD1 (5 bases). The CDR3 is 14 amino acids. The V and J ends lost 4 bases and 4 bases respectively, with 12 bases between them. The germline V gene has CDR1 KGHSH and CDR2 LQKENI. CDR3 residues: CASSLRQGADTQYF. The CDR3 region has the DNA TGTGCCAGCTCACTGAGGCAGGGTGCAGATACGCAGTATTTT.

This chain joins TRBV2 and TRBJ1-2; D is unclear. Germline assignment: CDR1 SNHLY and CDR2 FYNNEI. CDR3 size: 14 residues. The ends were cut back, 7 bases at V and 0 bases at J, with 12 bases in the middle. CDR3 sequence: CASKGRSANYGYTF. DNA for the CDR3: TGTGCCAGCAAAGGAAGGTCGGCTAACTATGGCTACACCTTC.

The chain has TRBV11-3 and TRBJ2-2; D not certain. V was clipped by 0 bases and J by 2 bases, with 7 bases between them. Germline assignment: CDR1 SGHNT and CDR2 YENEEA. CDR3 length: 15 residues. The CDR3 sequence is CASSLDSHNTGELFF. Written as DNA, the CDR3 is TGTGCCAGCAGCTTAGATTCCCATAACACCGGGGAGCTGTTTTTT.

This chain joins TRBV30 and TRBJ1-5, with D tentatively TRBD1 (6 bases). V lost 1 base and J lost 6, with 10 bases in between. The CDR3 runs 13 residues. In germline, CDR1 is GTSNPN, CDR2 SVGIG (reference sequence). CDR3 in DNA: TGTGCCTGGAGTGGGGGGCGCGGTCAGCCCCAGCATTTT. Amino acids: CAWSGGRGQPQHF. The full variable domain, in which reference TRBV30 and TRBJ1-5 provide the parts outside the CDR3, is SQTIHQWPATLVQPVGSPLSLECTVEGTSNPNLYWYRQAAGRGLQLLFYSVGIGQISSEVPQNLSASRPQDRQFILSSKKLLLSDSGFYLCAWSGGRGQPQHFGDGTRLSIL.

CDR3 in amino acids: CASRRGAPSNTGELFF. As DNA, the CDR3 is TGTGCCAGCAGAAGGGGGGCGCCTTCGAACACCGGGGAGCTGTTTTTT. This chain uses TRBV27 with TRBJ2-2, with D perhaps being TRBD1 or TRBD2 (6 bases each). The CDR3 is 16 residues long. CDR1 is MNHEY and CDR2 is SMNVEV in the germline V gene (reference sequence). V was trimmed by 6 bases and J by 0 bases, leaving 14 bases between them.

The chain is built from TRBV2 and TRBJ1-1; D uncertain. Trimming pared 5 bases from V and 11 bases from J, leaving 12 bases between. Germline assignment: CDR1 SNHLY and CDR2 FYNNEI. The CDR3 contains 11 residues. The CDR3 loop is CASSYTRDAFF. The CDR3 nucleotides are TGTGCCAGCAGTTACACGCGTGATGCTTTCTTT.

In this sample, this clone turned up a few times. The gene calls are TRBV9 and TRBJ1-2; tentative D call: TRBD1 (5 bases). This CDR3 is 15 amino acids long. Germline assignment: CDR1 SGDLS and CDR2 YYNGEE. Between the trimmed V and J ends, which lost 4 bases and 3 bases, there was a span of 16 bases. DNA of the CDR3: TGTGCCAGCAGCCCGAGGGGTCAAGGGGACTATGGCTACACCTTC. It is translated as CASSPRGQGDYGYTF.

This rearrangement joins TRBV5-1 to TRBJ2-5; possible D gene TRBD2, 5 bases. The better agreement between TRBJ2-7 and the DNA end casts doubt on the J call. Germline assignment: CDR1 SGHRS and CDR2 YFSETQ. The CDR3 is made up of 13 amino acids. The chain's CDR3 is CASRPLSRGEQYF. The CDR3 DNA sequence: TGCGCCAGCAGACCCCTGTCCCGGGGCGAGCAGTACTTC.

The chain carries TRBV6-4 and TRBJ2-6; D is possibly TRBD2 (5 bases). There are 15 residues in the CDR3. The V and J ends lost 3 bases and 4 bases respectively, with 10 bases between them. Germline-derived CDR1 and CDR2 are MRHNA and SNTAGT. The CDR3, as DNA: TGTGCCAGCAGTGATTCGGGAATCGGGGCCAACGTCCTGACTTTC. Amino acid sequence: CASSDSGIGANVLTF.

The rearrangement joins TRBV18 to TRBJ2-5; D is perhaps TRBD1 or TRBD2 (5 bases each). The CDR3 sequence is 13 residues long. Trimming took 3 bases from V and 2 from J, leaving 7 bases between them. Per germline, CDR1 KGHSH and CDR2 LQKENI. The CDR3 sequence is CASSPGRQETQYF. DNA of the CDR3: TGTGCCAGCTCACCGGGACGGCAAGAGACCCAGTACTTC.

V and J are TRBV6-5 and TRBJ1-3; D unclear. CDR1 MNHEY and CDR2 SVGAGI come from the germline V gene. Trimming took off 0 bases at V and 13 bases at J, with 13 bases between the two ends. The CDR3 sequence is 13 residues long. The CDR3, as DNA: TGTGCCAGCAGTTACTCAATGGGCAGTACTATATATTTT. Amino acids: CASSYSMGSTIYF.

The chain recombines TRBV9 with TRBJ1-2; D is undetermined. V lost 0 bases and J 8 bases, leaving 20 bases between the germline ends. This CDR3 has 16 amino acids. Germline V CDR1 and CDR2: SGDLS, YYNGEE. This chain's CDR3 is CASSVDVLAATTGYTF. CDR3 bases: TGTGCCAGCAGCGTAGACGTCCTGGCAGCTACTACCGGCTACACCTTC.

The gene calls are TRBV2 and TRBJ1-2; no definite D call. The CDR3 loop spans 12 amino acids. V was trimmed by 3 bases and J by 4 bases, leaving 6 bases between them. Germline V gene data show CDR1 as SNHLY and CDR2 as FYNNEI. In nucleotides, the CDR3 is TGTGCCAGCAGTGAGACGGCCTATGGCTACACCTTC. Its protein product is CASSETAYGYTF.

V gene TRBV6-5 combines with J gene TRBJ2-7; 10 bases fit TRBD2. The germline V gene encodes CDR1 MNHEY and CDR2 SVGAGI. The J segment lost 5 bases and the V segment lost 6 bases, leaving 10 bases of the junction unmatched. CDR3 size: 15 residues. CDR3 region: CASRGAGGSFDEQYF. The CDR3 DNA is TGTGCCAGCAGGGGAGCGGGAGGGTCCTTTGACGAGCAGTACTTC.

CDR3 region: CSRQDQETQYF. CDR3 sequence (DNA): TGCAGCCGACAGGACCAAGAGACCCAGTACTTC. The gene calls are TRBV20-1 and TRBJ2-5, with a weak D call TRBD1 (6 bases). Germline CDR1 DFQATT, CDR2 SNEGSKA (reference sequence). This CDR3 comprises 11 residues.

This clone appeared once. A read error may account for a junction end that differs from germline. The chain links TRBV28 to TRBJ1-4; TRBD1 might be the D (5 bases). The CDR3 spans 15 residues. The germline CDR1 and CDR2 sequences are MDHEN and SYDVKM. CDR3 amino acids: CASSSRDRTTEKLFF. The CDR3 bases are TGTGCCAGCAGTTCGCGGGACCGAACTACTGAAAAACTGTTTTTT. Filled out from reference TRBV28 and TRBJ1-4, the complete variable domain reads DVKVTQSSRYLVKRTGEKVFLECVQDMDHENMFWYRQDPGLGLRLIYFSYDVKMKEKGDIPEGYSVSREKKERFSLILESASTNQTSMYLCASSSRDRTTEKLFFGSGTQLSVL.

The chain links TRBV28 to TRBJ1-5; unclear D gene. The V gene lost 6 bases and the J gene lost 5 bases, with 11 bases spanning the gap. The CDR3 consists of 13 residues. Germline CDR1 is MDHEN and CDR2 is SYDVKM. In DNA, the CDR3 is TGTGCCAGCAGGGTCAATAGTTATCAGCCCCAGCATTTT. This translates into CASRVNSYQPQHF. The complete variable domain, with remaining parts taken from reference TRBV28 and TRBJ1-5, reads DVKVTQSSRYLVKRTGEKVFLECVQDMDHENMFWYRQDPGLGLRLIYFSYDVKMKEKGDIPEGYSVSREKKERFSLILESASTNQTSMYLCASRVNSYQPQHFGDGTRLSIL.

This sequence joins TRBV9 and TRBJ2-5, with 7 nucleotides matching TRBD2. The CDR3 extends over 15 amino acids. Unmatched junction bases numbered 6, after V lost 0 bases and J lost 4 bases. CDR1 is SGDLS, CDR2 YYNGEE, per germline. For the CDR3, the DNA is TGTGCCAGCAGCGTAGAAACGGGGGGAGGAGAGACCCAGTACTTC. Amino acid sequence: CASSVETGGGETQYF.

This chain links TRBV7-2 with TRBJ2-7; 7 bases line up with TRBD2. The trim removed 1 base at V and 6 bases at J, leaving 9 bases unmatched. The CDR3 has 15 residues. Germline-derived CDR1 and CDR2 are SGHTA and FQGNSA. The CDR3 bases are TGTGCCAGCAGCTTAGTGGGGACTACCTCCCCCGAGCAGTACTTC. Translated, it gives CASSLVGTTSPEQYF. The full variable domain, with the rest looked up from reference TRBV7-2 and TRBJ2-7, is GAGVSQSPSNKVTEKGKDVELRCDPISGHTALYWYRQSLGQGLEFLIYFQGNSAPDKSGLPSDRFSAERTGGSVSTLTIQRTQQEDSAVYLCASSLVGTTSPEQYFGPGTRLTVT.

CDR3 residues: CASSPEGGLRWQPQHF. The CDR3 bases are TGTGCCAGCTCACCCGAAGGGGGCCTCAGATGGCAGCCCCAGCATTTT. The chain employs TRBV18 and TRBJ1-5, with 7 bases that match TRBD1. V trimming: 3 bases; J trimming: 7 bases; junction bases outside the gene matches: 12. CDR1 KGHSH and CDR2 LQKENI come from the germline V gene. The length of the CDR3 is 16 residues.

V and J are TRBV2 and TRBJ2-5; D remains unclear. Germline assignment: CDR1 SNHLY and CDR2 FYNNEI. This CDR3 is 13 amino acids long. Trimming removed 4 bases from V and 5 bases from J, with 11 bases in between. The CDR3 spells CASSGQRIETQYF. In DNA form, the CDR3 reads TGTGCCAGCAGTGGTCAAAGAATCGAGACCCAGTACTTC.

This chain uses TRBV6-5 with TRBJ1-5, with no clear D. V was clipped by 6 bases and J by 8 bases, with 20 bases between them. Germline V CDR1 and CDR2: MNHEY, SVGAGI. This CDR3 spans 15 amino acids. CDR3 in amino acids: CASRLRSHLGEPQHF. CDR3 sequence (DNA): TGTGCCAGCAGACTTCGAAGCCATCTTGGGGAGCCCCAGCATTTT.